One sample yielded the 21 T cell receptor beta chains listed below, sequenced in a study of long-term antiretroviral therapy in people with HIV. immunoSEQ v3.0 was run at survey level. The protocol was immunoSEQ multiplex PCR, while the TCRdb copy is restricted to in-frame clones and leaves out a portion. The sample holds some 22,000 clones, roughly 87% seen once. The input for sequencing was unsorted PBMCs, taken 0.4 years after starting antiretroviral therapy. Receptors were obtained from a man between 45 and 60 years old with HIV.

The chain has TRBV9 and TRBJ1-2, with a weak D call TRBD1 (5 bases). Per the germline V gene, CDR1 is SGDLS and CDR2 is YYNGEE. The CDR3 totals 14 residues. The V end was cut by 4 bases, the J end by 4 bases, with 14 bases between. The CDR3 nucleotides are TGTGCCAGCAGCCCGGGCAGGGTGAGCTATGGCTACACCTTC. The encoded protein is CASSPGRVSYGYTF.

The chain employs TRBV19 and TRBJ2-7; 7 bases match TRBD2. The junction had 3 bases not matched to a gene; V was cut back by 4 bases and J by 3 bases. This CDR3 contains 13 residues. Germline lookup yields CDR1 LNHDA and CDR2 SQIVND (reference sequence). The CDR3 protein is CASSSGGNYEQYF. CDR3 sequence (DNA): TGTGCCAGTAGTAGCGGGGGTAACTACGAGCAGTACTTC.

This chain uses TRBV2 with TRBJ2-1, with 7 positions matching TRBD2. The germline V gene encodes CDR1 SNHLY and CDR2 FYNNEI. The CDR3 contains 15 residues. Losses at the gene ends were 5 bases for V and 0 bases for J; bases not matched to a gene: 4. The CDR3 sequence: CASSRDYSSYNEQFF. DNA for the CDR3: TGTGCCAGCAGTCGGGACTACAGCTCCTACAATGAGCAGTTCTTC.

The rearrangement links TRBV30 to TRBJ1-4, with D possibly being TRBD1 (5 bases). Germline loops: CDR1 GTSNPN, CDR2 SVGIG (reference sequence). The CDR3 has 13 residues. V lost 3 bases and J 2 bases, leaving 7 bases between the germline ends. The CDR3 DNA follows: TGTGCCTGGAGACAGGCGACTAATGAAAAACTGTTTTTT. This sequence encodes CAWRQATNEKLFF.

The rearrangement links TRBV28 to TRBJ2-1; D may correspond to TRBD1 or TRBD2 (5 bases each). V was cut by 3 bases and J by 7 bases, with 16 bases left in between. Germline V CDR1 and CDR2: MDHEN, SYDVKM. The CDR3 sequence is 15 residues long. The CDR3, as DNA: TGTGCCAGCAGTTTCTTAGGGGACCGGGGTAATGAGCAGTTCTTC. Translation: CASSFLGDRGNEQFF.

The rearrangement links TRBV5-1 to TRBJ1-1, with 10 positions matching TRBD1. V gave up 3 bases and J gave up 5 bases; unmatched junction bases: 13. The length of the CDR3 is 17 residues. Germline V gene lookup returns CDR1 SGHRS and CDR2 YFSETQ. This CDR3 is CASSSTGTGDDGTEAFF. CDR3 DNA: TGCGCCAGCAGCTCTACCGGGACAGGGGATGATGGGACTGAAGCTTTCTTT.

J is TRBJ1-6 and V is TRBV10-3; weak D call: TRBD1 (5 bases). Germline lookup yields CDR1 ENHRY and CDR2 SYGVKD. Trimming shortened V by 0 bases and J by 7 bases, and 16 bases separated the two germline ends. This CDR3 has 17 amino acids. In nucleotides, the CDR3 is TGTGCCATCAGTGAGTCGGTAGGGGTAGGGGCGAATTCACCCCTCCACTTT. Amino acid sequence: CAISESVGVGANSPLHF.

This chain uses TRBV11-2 with TRBJ2-1; 7 nucleotides agree with TRBD1. After removal of 5 bases from V and 0 bases from J, the junction contained 4 bases not matched to a gene. There are 15 residues in the CDR3. CDR1 and CDR2 from the germline V gene are SGHAT and FQNNGV. The DNA of the CDR3 is TGTGCCAGCAGCCCCGACAGGGACTCCTACAATGAGCAGTTCTTC. The encoded protein is CASSPDRDSYNEQFF.

The rearrangement links TRBV6-6 to TRBJ2-5; TRBD2 agrees at 7 bases. In germline, CDR1 is MNHNY, CDR2 SVGAGI (reference sequence). The CDR3 contains 14 residues. Unmatched junction bases numbered 5, after V lost 0 bases and J lost 7 bases. In nucleotides, the CDR3 is TGTGCCAGCAGTTACTCGAGACTAGCCGGGACCCAGTACTTC. Translated, it gives CASSYSRLAGTQYF.

This clone has just a few counts. This chain connects TRBV7-2 to TRBJ1-1; D is uncertain. Germline loops: CDR1 SGHTA, CDR2 FQGNSA. V was trimmed by 2 bases and J by 0 bases, leaving 7 bases between them. There are 14 residues in the CDR3. CDR3 sequence (DNA): TGTGCCAGCAGCTTACAGGCTCTGAACACTGAAGCTTTCTTT. Protein: CASSLQALNTEAFF.

The rearrangement links TRBV4-1 to TRBJ2-2; 9 bases map to TRBD2. Trimming at V came to 0 bases and at J to 3 bases, leaving 8 bases not matched to a gene. Germline V CDR1 and CDR2: MGHRA, YSYEKL. CDR3 length: 18 amino acids. CDR3 in DNA: TGCGCCAGCAGCCAAGATCTTGTAAGCGGGGGGTACACCGGGGAGCTGTTTTTT. It specifies CASSQDLVSGGYTGELFF.

The genes are TRBV10-3 and TRBJ1-1; D uncertain. This CDR3 contains 15 residues. Germline-derived CDR1 and CDR2 are ENHRY and SYGVKD. V shed 3 bases and J shed 1 base, with 12 bases lying between them. DNA for the CDR3: TGTGCCATCAGTGATGCGGGATCATCGAACACTGAAGCTTTCTTT. Translating it yields CAISDAGSSNTEAFF.

The genes are TRBV10-3 and TRBJ2-7, with 9 positions matching TRBD2. The length of the CDR3 is 14 residues. Germline CDR1 is ENHRY and CDR2 is SYGVKD. Trimming at V came to 3 bases and at J to 4 bases, leaving 4 bases not matched to a gene. The CDR3 here is CAISDSGGLYEQYF. In nucleotides, the CDR3 is TGTGCCATCAGTGACAGCGGGGGGCTTTACGAGCAGTACTTC.

In its sample, this clone was seen a few times. This chain uses TRBV10-3 with TRBJ2-1; D not certain. The CDR3 spans 14 residues. V dropped 2 bases and J dropped 6 bases, with 11 bases sitting between them. CDR1 ENHRY and CDR2 SYGVKD come from the germline V gene. CDR3 nucleotide sequence: TGTGCCATCAGTGAGCTTAGTTCGAGCAATGAGCAGTTCTTC. Translated, it gives CAISELSSSNEQFF.

The V gene is TRBV9, the J gene TRBJ1-6; 7 bases are a match to TRBD1. The CDR3 runs 14 residues. The V and J ends lost 4 bases and 9 bases, in that order; junction bases with no gene match: 7. CDR1 and CDR2 (germline): SGDLS, YYNGEE. CDR3 sequence reads: CASSSRQGSSPLHF. CDR3 DNA: TGTGCCAGCAGCTCCCGACAGGGAAGTTCACCCCTCCACTTT.

J is TRBJ2-3 and V is TRBV21-1; the table's D call, TRBD2, has no DNA check behind it. TRBV21-1 is a listed pseudogene. The CDR3 covers 17 residues. In DNA, the CDR3 is TGTGCCAGCAGCAAAGGAAGAAGGTGGAGAGACACAGATACGCAGTATTTT. This gives the protein CASSKGRRWRDTDTQYF.

This chain joins TRBV30 and TRBJ1-3; 8 nucleotides match TRBD1. From germline, CDR1 is GTSNPN and CDR2 SVGIG (reference sequence). The CDR3 consists of 16 residues. V was clipped by 3 bases and J by 0 bases; unmatched bases: 7. The CDR3 DNA follows: TGTGCCTGGAGGTCAGGGGGCTCAGTCTCTGGAAACACCATATATTTT. Translation: CAWRSGGSVSGNTIYF.

The CDR3 region is CASSVGMGSEVAEAFF. The CDR3 nucleotides are TGTGCCAGCAGCGTAGGTATGGGTTCAGAGGTAGCTGAAGCTTTCTTT. The chain combines TRBV9 with TRBJ1-1; the D is unclear. The V and J ends lost 0 bases and 6 bases respectively, with 18 bases between them. Germline V CDR1 and CDR2: SGDLS, YYNGEE. The CDR3 contains 16 residues.

J is TRBJ1-1 and V is TRBV7-3; tentatively, D is TRBD1 (6 bases). Trimming shortened V by 2 bases and J by 1 base, and 14 bases separated the two germline ends. Germline CDR1 reads SGHTA; CDR2 reads FQGTGA. The CDR3 is 16 residues long. The CDR3 here is CASSLVQGIGNTEAFF. The DNA for the CDR3 is TGTGCCAGCAGCTTAGTACAGGGAATCGGGAACACTGAAGCTTTCTTT.

The rearrangement joins TRBV6-5 to TRBJ1-1; D gene ambiguous. CDR3 length: 14 amino acids. V lost 7 bases and J 6 bases, leaving 18 bases between the germline ends. CDR1 and CDR2 (germline): MNHEY, SVGAGI. Here the CDR3 DNA reads TGTGCCAGCACCAAAACACCAGGCCCGCCTGAAGCTTTCTTT. Translation gives CASTKTPGPPEAFF.

V is TRBV19 and J is TRBJ2-2; TRBD1 agrees at 10 bases. V dropped 4 bases and J dropped 3; count of bases not matched to a gene: 8. The CDR3 loop spans 17 amino acids. Germline V gene lookup returns CDR1 LNHDA and CDR2 SQIVND (reference sequence). CDR3 protein: CASSTQGGTGDTGELFF. The CDR3 DNA is TGTGCCAGTAGTACCCAGGGAGGGACAGGGGACACCGGGGAGCTGTTTTTT. The whole variable domain, remainder taken from reference TRBV19 and TRBJ2-2, is DGGITQSPKYLFRKEGQNVTLSCEQNLNHDAMYWYRQDPGQGLRLIYYSQIVNDFQKGDIAEGYSVSREKKESFPLTVTSAQKNPTAFYLCASSTQGGTGDTGELFFGEGSRLTVL.